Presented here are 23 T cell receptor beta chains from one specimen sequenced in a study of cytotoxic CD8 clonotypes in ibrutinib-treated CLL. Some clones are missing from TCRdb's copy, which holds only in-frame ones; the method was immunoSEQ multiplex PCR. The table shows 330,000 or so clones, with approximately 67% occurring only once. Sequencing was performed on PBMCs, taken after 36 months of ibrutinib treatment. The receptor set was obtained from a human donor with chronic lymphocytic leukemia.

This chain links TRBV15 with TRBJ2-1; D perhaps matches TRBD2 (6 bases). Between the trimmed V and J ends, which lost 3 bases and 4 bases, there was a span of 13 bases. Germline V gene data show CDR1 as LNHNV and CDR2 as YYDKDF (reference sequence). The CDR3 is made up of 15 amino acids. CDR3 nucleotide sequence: TGTGCCACCAGCAGTCGACGTAGCGGATACAATGAGCAGTTCTTC. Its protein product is CATSSRRSGYNEQFF.

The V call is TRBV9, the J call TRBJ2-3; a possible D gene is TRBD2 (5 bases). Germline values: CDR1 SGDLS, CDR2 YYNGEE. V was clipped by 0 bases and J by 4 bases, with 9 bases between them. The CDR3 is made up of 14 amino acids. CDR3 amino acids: CASSVAGWSDTQYF. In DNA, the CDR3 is TGTGCCAGCAGCGTAGCGGGATGGTCAGATACGCAGTATTTT.

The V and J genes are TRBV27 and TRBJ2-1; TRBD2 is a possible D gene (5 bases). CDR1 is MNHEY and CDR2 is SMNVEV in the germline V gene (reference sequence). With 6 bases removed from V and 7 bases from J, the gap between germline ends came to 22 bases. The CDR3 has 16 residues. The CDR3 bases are TGTGCCAGCAGCGCCGGGGTTTGGAACCCCCTAAATGAGCAGTTCTTC. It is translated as CASSAGVWNPLNEQFF.

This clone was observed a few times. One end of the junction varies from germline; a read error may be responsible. The CDR3 loop reads CSARDLPGVVF. The CDR3 DNA is TGCAGTGCTAGAGACCTACCCGGAGTGGTCTTC. The V and J genes are TRBV20-1 and TRBJ2-1; no firm D call. Germline values: CDR1 DFQATT, CDR2 SNEGSKA (reference sequence). The CDR3 has 11 amino acids.

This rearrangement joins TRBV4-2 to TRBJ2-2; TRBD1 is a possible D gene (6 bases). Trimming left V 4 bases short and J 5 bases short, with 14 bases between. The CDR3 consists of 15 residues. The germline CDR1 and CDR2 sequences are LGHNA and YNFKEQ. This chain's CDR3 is CASSPQGPGTGELFF. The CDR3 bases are TGTGCCAGCAGCCCACAGGGACCGGGGACCGGGGAGCTGTTTTTT.

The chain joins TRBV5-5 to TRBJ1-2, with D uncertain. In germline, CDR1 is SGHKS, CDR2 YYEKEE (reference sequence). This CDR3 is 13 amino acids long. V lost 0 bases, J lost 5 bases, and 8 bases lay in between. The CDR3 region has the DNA TGTGCCAGCAGCTTGGACGGCTCTTATGGCTACACCTTC. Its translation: CASSLDGSYGYTF.

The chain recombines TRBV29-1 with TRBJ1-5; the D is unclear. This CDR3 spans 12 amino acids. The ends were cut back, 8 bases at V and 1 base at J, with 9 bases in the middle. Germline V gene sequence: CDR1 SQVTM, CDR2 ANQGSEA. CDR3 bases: TGCAGCTCAAGACCGAGCAATCAGCCCCAGCATTTT. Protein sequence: CSSRPSNQPQHF.

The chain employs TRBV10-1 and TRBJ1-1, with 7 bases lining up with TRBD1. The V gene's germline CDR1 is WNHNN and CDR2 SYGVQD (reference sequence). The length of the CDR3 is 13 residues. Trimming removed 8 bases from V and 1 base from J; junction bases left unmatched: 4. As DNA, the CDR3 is TGCGCCAGCCGACAGGGACCGAACACTGAAGCTTTCTTT. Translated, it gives CASRQGPNTEAFF.

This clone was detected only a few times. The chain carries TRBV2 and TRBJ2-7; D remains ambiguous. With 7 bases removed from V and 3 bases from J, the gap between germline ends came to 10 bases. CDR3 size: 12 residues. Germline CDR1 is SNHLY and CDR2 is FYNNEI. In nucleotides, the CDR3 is TGTGCCAGCACCGACCAGGACTACGAGCAGTACTTC. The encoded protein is CASTDQDYEQYF.

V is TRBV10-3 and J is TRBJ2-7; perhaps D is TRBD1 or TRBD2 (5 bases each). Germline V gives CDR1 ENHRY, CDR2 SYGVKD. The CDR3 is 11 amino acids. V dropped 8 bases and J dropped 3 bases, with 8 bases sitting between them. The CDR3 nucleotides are TGTGCCATCGGGACCGTCTACGAGCAGTACTTC. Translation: CAIGTVYEQYF.

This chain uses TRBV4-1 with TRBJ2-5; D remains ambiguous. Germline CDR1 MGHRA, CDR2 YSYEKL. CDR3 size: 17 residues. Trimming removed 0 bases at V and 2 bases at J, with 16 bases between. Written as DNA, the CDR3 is TGCGCCAGCAGCCAAGATTTTGCCTTTCGGGTTCAAGAGACCCAGTACTTC. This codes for CASSQDFAFRVQETQYF.

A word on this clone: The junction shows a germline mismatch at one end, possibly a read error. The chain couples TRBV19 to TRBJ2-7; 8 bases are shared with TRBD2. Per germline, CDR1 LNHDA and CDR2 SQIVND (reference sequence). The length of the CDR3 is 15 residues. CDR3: CASSIGGGHSYEQYF. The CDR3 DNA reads TGTGCCAGTAGCATAGGCGGGGGGCACTCCTACGAGCAGTACTTC.

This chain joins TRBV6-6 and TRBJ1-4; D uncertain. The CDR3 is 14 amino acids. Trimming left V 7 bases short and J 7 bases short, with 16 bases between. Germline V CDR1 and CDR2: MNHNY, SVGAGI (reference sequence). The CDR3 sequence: CASMWARVSEKLFF. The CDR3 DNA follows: TGTGCCAGCATGTGGGCCCGGGTCAGTGAAAAACTGTTTTTT.

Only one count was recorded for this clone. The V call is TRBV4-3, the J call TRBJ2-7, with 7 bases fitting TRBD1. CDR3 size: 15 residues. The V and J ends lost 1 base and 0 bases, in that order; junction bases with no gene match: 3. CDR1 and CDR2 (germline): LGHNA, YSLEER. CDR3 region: CASSQGQGGSYEQYF. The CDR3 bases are TGCGCCAGCAGCCAAGGACAGGGTGGCTCCTACGAGCAGTACTTC.

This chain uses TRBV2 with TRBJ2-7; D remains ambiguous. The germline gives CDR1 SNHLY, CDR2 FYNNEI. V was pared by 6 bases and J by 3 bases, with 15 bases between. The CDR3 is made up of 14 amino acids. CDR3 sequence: CASRFKTPLYEQYF. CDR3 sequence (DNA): TGTGCCAGCAGGTTCAAGACCCCTCTCTACGAGCAGTACTTC.

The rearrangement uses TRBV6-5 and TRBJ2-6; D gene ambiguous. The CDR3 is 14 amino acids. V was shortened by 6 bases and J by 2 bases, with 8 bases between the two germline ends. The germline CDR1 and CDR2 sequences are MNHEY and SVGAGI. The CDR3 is CASRMMAGANVLTF. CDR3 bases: TGTGCCAGCAGGATGATGGCTGGGGCCAACGTCCTGACTTTC.

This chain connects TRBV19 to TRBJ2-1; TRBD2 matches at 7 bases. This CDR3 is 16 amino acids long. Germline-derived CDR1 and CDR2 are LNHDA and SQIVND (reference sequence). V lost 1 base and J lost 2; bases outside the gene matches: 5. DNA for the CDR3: TGTGCCAGTAGTATAGCTGGCGGGAGTGCCTACAATGAGCAGTTCTTC. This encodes CASSIAGGSAYNEQFF.

In DNA, the CDR3 is TGTGCCAGCAGCCCCATCCCCAAGGATATTTGGGACTCCCGGAGGTACGAGCAGTACTTC. This gives the protein CASSPIPKDIWDSRRYEQYF. V and J are TRBV7-3 and TRBJ2-7; tentative D call: TRBD2 (6 bases). Trimming took 5 bases from V and 4 from J, leaving 33 bases between them. CDR1 SGHTA and CDR2 FQGTGA come from the germline V gene. The CDR3 extends over 20 amino acids.

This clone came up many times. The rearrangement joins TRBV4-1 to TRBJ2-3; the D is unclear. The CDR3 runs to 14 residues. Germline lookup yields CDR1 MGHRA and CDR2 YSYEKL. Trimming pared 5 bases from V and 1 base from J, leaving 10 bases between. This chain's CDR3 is CASSRDMGTDTQYF. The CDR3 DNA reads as TGCGCCAGCAGCAGGGATATGGGCACAGATACGCAGTATTTT.

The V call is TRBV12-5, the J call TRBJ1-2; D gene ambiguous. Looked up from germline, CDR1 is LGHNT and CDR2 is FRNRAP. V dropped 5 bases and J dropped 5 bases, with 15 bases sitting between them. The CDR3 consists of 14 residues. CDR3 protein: CASGPDPRAYGYTF. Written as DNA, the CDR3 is TGTGCTAGTGGTCCCGACCCCCGGGCTTATGGCTACACCTTC.

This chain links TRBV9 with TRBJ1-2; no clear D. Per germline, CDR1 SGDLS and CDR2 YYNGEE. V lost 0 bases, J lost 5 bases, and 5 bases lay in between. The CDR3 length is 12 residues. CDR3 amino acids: CASSVGQYGYTF. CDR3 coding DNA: TGTGCCAGCAGCGTAGGTCAGTATGGCTACACCTTC.

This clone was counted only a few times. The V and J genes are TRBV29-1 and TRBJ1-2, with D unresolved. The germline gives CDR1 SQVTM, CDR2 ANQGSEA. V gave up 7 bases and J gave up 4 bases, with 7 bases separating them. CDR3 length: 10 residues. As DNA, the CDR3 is TGCAGCGACGACCGCTATGGCTACACCTTC. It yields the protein CSDDRYGYTF.

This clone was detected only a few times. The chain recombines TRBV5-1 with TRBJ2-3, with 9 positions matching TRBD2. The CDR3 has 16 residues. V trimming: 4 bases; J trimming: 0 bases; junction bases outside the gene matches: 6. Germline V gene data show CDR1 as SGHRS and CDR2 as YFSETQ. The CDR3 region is CASSILLAGSTDTQYF. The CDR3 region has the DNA TGCGCCAGCAGCATCTTGCTAGCGGGGAGCACAGATACGCAGTATTTT.